The T cell receptor (beta chain) described here comes from a study of identical twins. Study findings and constraints: Cross-sectional statistical analysis was relied on for the conclusions, without the same donors being followed. In zero-insertion analyses, partial confounding could arise from invariant MAIT and iNKT cells. There were fewer insertions in abundant cord blood beta clonotypes, but memory repertoires showed no such pattern.

The CDR3 spans 15 residues. V lost 0 bases, J lost 2 bases, and 10 bases lay in between. Germline loops: CDR1 MNHEY, CDR2 SVGAGI. A template switching step contributed a universal primer site, while unique molecular identifiers were present in the cDNA. Using its own MiXCR run on the 5' RACE reads, TCRdb lists one record per CDR3 protein. The sample consists of some 330,000 distinct CDR3 sequences, approximately 8.7% of them appearing once. This clonotype was seen more than once but under ten times. Its antigen is not identified. The receptor was isolated from a woman between 50 and 59 years old in good health. This chain connects TRBV6-5 to TRBJ2-5, with D unresolved. Material: naive T cells sorted from blood. The CDR3 here is CASSYSRVAQETQYF. The DNA for the CDR3 is TGTGCCAGCAGTTACTCCCGAGTAGCACAAGAGACCCAGTACTTC.